This TCR beta chain was sequenced for a study of T-cell memory formation after mild COVID-19. TCRdb analysed the 5' RACE reads with MiXCR anew, one entry per CDR3 protein. The sample holds about 560,000 distinct CDR3 sequences, roughly a fifth seen once. Deletions cut 0 bases from V and 3 bases from J, with 7 bases between. The germline gives CDR1 SGHRS, CDR2 YFSETQ. This CDR3 contains 15 residues. This clonotype was seen repeatedly, ten times or more. The sample comprised PBMCs or a T cell subset sorted from them (not recorded which). The V gene is TRBV5-1, the J gene TRBJ2-6; D gene ambiguous. The sequence was obtained from an adult woman who had mild COVID-19 (a few samples of this study predate the infection). Cell type and time point are not known. The CDR3 here is CASSLAGRGANVLTF. DNA of the CDR3: TGCGCCAGCAGCTTGGCCGGCCGTGGGGCCAACGTCCTGACTTTC.